This entry describes one TCR beta chain. What it binds is not known. Germline V lookup: CDR1 SGHDT, CDR2 YYEEEE. Trimming shortened V by 1 base and J by 2 bases, and 6 bases separated the two germline ends. This CDR3 region has 13 residues. The data were taken from a study of cytomegalovirus exposure and HLA in healthy donors. Across the whole study: Of the donors genotyped, several hundred in all, 81% fell in the Caucasian-associated ancestry cluster. Study results and caveats: Versus the approximately 700-donor mean, an Asian-associated ancestry cluster reportedly showed fewer N-insertions in a later analysis. As confirmed in vitro, a few CMV-associated chains were specific for CMV antigens. Among TCR beta chains, those listed as cytomegalovirus-associated numbered about 150.

It was with 60 Vbeta and 13 Jbeta primers that the PCR ran. The protocol was immunoSEQ multiplex PCR, while the TCRdb copy is restricted to in-frame clones and leaves out a portion. The sample has around 93,000 clones, approximately 60% seen once; the top ten hold over 5%. The clonotype originates from a boy aged 5 to 17 in good health and CMV-seropositive. The V call is TRBV5-6, the J call TRBJ1-2; no definite D call. The sequenced material came from PBMCs. This CDR3 is CASSLRANYGYTF. CDR3 nucleotides: TGTGCCAGCAGCTTGCGAGCAAACTATGGCTACACCTTC. Variable domain in full (rest from reference TRBV5-6 and TRBJ1-2): DAGVTQSPTHLIKTRGQQVTLRCSPKSGHDTVSWYQQALGQGPQFIFQYYEEEERQRGNFPDRFSGHQFPNYSSELNVNALLLGDSALYLCASSLRANYGYTFGSGTRLTVV.